This T cell receptor (beta chain) derives from a study of monozygotic twins with inflammatory bowel disease. Study results and caveats: Clonotype overlap with others was lower in IBD patients than in healthy twins, a difference that was greatest with disease activity.

On this clonotype: Its antigen remains unidentified.

In germline, CDR1 is KGHSH, CDR2 LQKENI. The length of the CDR3 is 13 residues. UMIs incorporating a 6-nucleotide sample barcode were appended by means of template switching. Using the 5' RACE reads, TCRdb records one entry per CDR3 protein without DNA. This table holds just over 300,000 distinct CDR3 sequences. Sequencing was done on a sample of blood. The chain carries TRBV18 and TRBJ2-4; TCRdb lists TRBD1, though no DNA is available to test this call. This sequence was found in a human donor with ulcerative colitis or Crohn's disease, or a healthy co-twin of an affected twin (not recorded which). CDR3 residues: CASFPGGTNIQYF.